This T cell receptor beta chain was documented in a study of cytomegalovirus exposure and HLA in healthy donors. Both 60 Vbeta primers and 13 Jbeta primers went into the PCR. Only in-frame clones appear in the TCRdb table, and some are missing; sequencing was by immunoSEQ multiplex PCR. The sample carries some 200,000 clones, 70% to 80% recorded once. Per the germline V gene, CDR1 is SGHRS and CDR2 is YFSETQ. The CDR3 totals 15 residues. V was pared by 1 base and J by 5 bases, with 14 bases between. The chain couples TRBV5-1 to TRBJ2-3; possibly TRBD1 for D (5 bases). This TCR was recovered from a woman in her fifties or sixties in good health and CMV-seropositive. The sequencing sample was made of PBMCs. The CDR3 is CASSLPSIRGDTQYF. DNA of the CDR3: TGCGCCAGCAGCTTGCCGTCCATTAGGGGAGATACGCAGTATTTT.